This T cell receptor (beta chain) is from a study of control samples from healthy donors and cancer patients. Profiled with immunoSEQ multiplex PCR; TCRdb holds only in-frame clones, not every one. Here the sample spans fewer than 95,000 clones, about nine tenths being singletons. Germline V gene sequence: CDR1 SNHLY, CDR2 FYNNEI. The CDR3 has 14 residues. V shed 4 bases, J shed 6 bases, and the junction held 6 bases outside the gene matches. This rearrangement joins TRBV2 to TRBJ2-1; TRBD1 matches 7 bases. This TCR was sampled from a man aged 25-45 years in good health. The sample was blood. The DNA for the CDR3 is TGTGCCAGCAGTGTTGGACAGGCACTCAATGAGCAGTTCTTC. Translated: CASSVGQALNEQFF.